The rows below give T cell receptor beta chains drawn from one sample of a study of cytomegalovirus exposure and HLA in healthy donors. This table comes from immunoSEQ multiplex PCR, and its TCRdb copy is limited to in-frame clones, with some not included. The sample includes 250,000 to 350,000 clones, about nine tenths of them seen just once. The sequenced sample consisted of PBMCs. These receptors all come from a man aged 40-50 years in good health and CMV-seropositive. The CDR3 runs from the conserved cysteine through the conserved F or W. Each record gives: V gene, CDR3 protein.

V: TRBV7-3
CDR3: CASSYLAGGPGELFF

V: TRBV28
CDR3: CASSFGSPYEQYF

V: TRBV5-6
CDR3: CASTNWGGNTDTQYF

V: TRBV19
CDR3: CASRGTVAETQYF

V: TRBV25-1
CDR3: CASRGPNPGELFF

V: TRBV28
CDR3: CASSLAGQPAKNIQYF

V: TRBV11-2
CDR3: CASSLEGAGVSYEQYF

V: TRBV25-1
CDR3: CASSEFNFNYGYTF

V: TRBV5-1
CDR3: CASSPTGLGNQPQHF

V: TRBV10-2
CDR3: CASSLGQQAKNIQYF

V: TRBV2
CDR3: CASSEVSFNSPLHF

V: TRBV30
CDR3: CAWSLTVQGNTEAFF

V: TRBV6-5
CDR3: CASSYSWRASSYEQYF

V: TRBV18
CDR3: CASSPGTHYEQYF

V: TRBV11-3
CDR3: CASSMGGASYEQYF

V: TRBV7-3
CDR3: CASSLSPGQGPQYF

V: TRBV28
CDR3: CASSVPGQRIYYEQYF

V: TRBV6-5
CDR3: CASSYFGTTANVEQFF

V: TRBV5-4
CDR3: CASSLKREGPYNEQFF

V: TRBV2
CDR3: CASSKRGLAGGPSYNEQFF

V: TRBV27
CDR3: CASSSGTSVHEQYF

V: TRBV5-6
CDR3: CASSLGTVPYEQYF

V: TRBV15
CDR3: CATSRGGDRGWREYRNEQFF

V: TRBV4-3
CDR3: CASSQDVGGGISNEQFF

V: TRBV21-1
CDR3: CASSPDRAYEQYF

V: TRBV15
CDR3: CATSRGRGINQPQHF

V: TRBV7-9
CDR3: CASSFGQGEYF

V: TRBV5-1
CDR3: CASSLGDTWNTEAFF

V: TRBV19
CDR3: CASSVWTELYSNQPQHF

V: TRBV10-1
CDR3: CASSSSGTRSEKLFF

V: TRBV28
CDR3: CASRTPRGVYGYTF

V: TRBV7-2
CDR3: CASSSPPGIWADTQYF

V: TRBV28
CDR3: CAIQFRGQGVPIPGYTF